The TCR beta chain described here comes from a study of T cell repertoires in cytomegalovirus infection (dated by TCRdb to between 2017 and 2020). For the study in its entirety: Because public TCR beta signatures pointed to carriage of CMV infection together with the matching HLA type, the HLA type of each donor mattered for the analysis. Broader findings and caveats from the paper: Cumulative frequency of public TCR beta family members discriminated carriers of CMV infection plus the relevant HLA type in this cohort and an independent roughly 320-donor cohort. The ex vivo response was dominated by HLA-C-restricted CMV-specific TCR beta clonotypes, which also provided the single most frequent clonotype in two of eight donors.

The table lists this clonotype with many counts. Its antigen is not yet known. No per-base quality is available; no much larger clone lies one base away. The sequencer was an Illumina HiSeq 1500. TCRdb reran the public reads through fastp at Q25 and MiXCR, keeping productive beta chains. A single entry per CDR3 protein holds the most common genes and DNA from its merged rows. The sample table lists 200,000 to 300,000 distinct CDR3 sequences, approximately 13% of them with a count of one. 1.5% to 2% of the sample is held by the ten biggest clonotypes. V loses 3 bases at its end and J loses 4 bases; junction bases beyond the gene matches: 4. CDR1 SGHTA and CDR2 FQGNSA were looked up in the germline V gene. The CDR3, from cysteine to phenylalanine, totals 15 residues. The kept DNA is CDR3 alone, 45 bases in frame from the first base.

This TCR was recovered from a human donor in good health (CMV status not recorded). Some clones in this sample may be carry-over from other donors' samples. Specimen: PBMCs. The rearrangement joined TRBV7-2 to TRBJ2-1; TRBD2 agrees with 9 junctional bases. The CDR3 protein: CASSFGSGGYNEQFF. The base sequence is TGTGCCAGCAGCTTCGGTAGCGGGGGTTACAATGAGCAGTTCTTC.